This T cell receptor beta chain originates from a study of blood T cells in healthy people across ages. Broader study findings: Diversity of TCR beta correlated strongly with naive T cell percentage. Calculation of diversity from one million T cells yielded estimates considered to be underestimates.

Only a few counts were recorded for this clonotype. What it recognizes is unknown. Isolation per sample recovered at least 7 million PBMCs. PCR was performed a second time for about 7 to 12 cycles using a sample-barcoded 5' primer and a J-beta primer mix. Paired-end reads containing CDR3 totaled no fewer than 2.5 million for each sample. TCRdb used MiXCR to reprocess the 5' RACE reads, holding one entry per CDR3 protein. Of roughly 1.5 million distinct CDR3 sequences in the sample, about 45% were seen once. The specimen was blood. The TCR comes from a young woman in good health.

CDR3 bases: TGTGCCAGCAGTGGGGGCCGGGACAGGAGTAATTCACCCCTCCACTTT. It codes for CASSGGRDRSNSPLHF. This chain joins TRBV6-1 and TRBJ1-6; 8 bases map to TRBD1. Germline V gene lookup returns CDR1 MNHNS and CDR2 SASEGT. The CDR3 consists of 16 residues. With 4 bases clipped from V and 6 bases from J, the junction kept 8 bases outside the gene matches.